These 6 T cell receptor beta chains came from one sample sequenced in a study of regulatory T cells in long-lasting Graves disease. Libraries of TCR beta came from iRepertoire HTBI primers plus Arm-PCR of CDR3 regions. TCRdb recomputed calls from the multiplex PCR reads with MiXCR, one row per CDR3 protein. The sample holds roughly 400,000 distinct CDR3 sequences, around 20% seen once. The time point is: persistent/refractory GD, antithyroid drugs over 5 years with positive TRAb. RNA extracted from PBMCs served as the sequencing template. The specimen was peripheral blood mononuclear cells (PBMCs), collected when the disease was refractory, from a patient treated with antithyroid drugs. These receptors came from a female donor with Graves disease.

V is TRBV9 and J is TRBJ1-1; maybe TRBD1 (5 bases). The CDR3 is made up of 16 amino acids. Trimming took off 0 bases at V and 1 base at J, with 13 bases between the two ends. In germline, CDR1 is SGDLS, CDR2 YYNGEE. The CDR3 protein is CASSVGVDSGNTEAFF. In DNA form, the CDR3 reads TGTGCCAGCAGCGTAGGGGTCGACAGTGGGAACACTGAAGCTTTCTTT.

This clonotype showed up many times. The genes are TRBV28 and TRBJ1-5; perhaps TRBD1 as D (5 bases). The V gene's germline CDR1 is MDHEN and CDR2 SYDVKM. The CDR3 runs to 16 residues. V was shortened by 2 bases and J by 1 base, with 12 bases between the two germline ends. CDR3 DNA sequence: TGTGCCAGCAGTTTACAGTTGGCAGGGAGCAATCAGCCCCAGCATTTT. This sequence encodes CASSLQLAGSNQPQHF.

This clonotype has a handful of counts. The CDR3 DNA follows: TGCAGTGCTAGAGAGGTGAACGAGCAGTACTTC. The encoded protein is CSAREVNEQYF. The gene calls are TRBV20-1 and TRBJ2-7; D not certain. This CDR3 is built from 11 residues. Germline CDR1 reads DFQATT; CDR2 reads SNEGSKA (reference sequence). Trimming took off 0 bases at V and 5 bases at J, with 5 bases between the two ends.

This clonotype was observed a handful of times. This chain joins TRBV20-1 and TRBJ2-7, with a possible D match to TRBD2 (6 bases). CDR1 DFQATT and CDR2 SNEGSKA come from the germline V gene (reference sequence). The CDR3 has 14 amino acids. The CDR3 DNA sequence: TGCAGCACAGCTAAGGAGGGCGGAGACTACGAGCAGTACTTC. Translating gives CSTAKEGGDYEQYF.

The chain uses TRBV6-2 or TRBV6-3 and TRBJ2-1; 9 positions match TRBD2. Germline CDR1 and CDR2: MNHEY and SVGEGT. Trimming at V came to 8 bases and at J to 0 bases, leaving 11 bases not matched to a gene. CDR3 length: 17 amino acids. The CDR3 DNA sequence: TGTGCCAGCCTTTCGGGACTAGCCAGGAGCTCCTACAATGAGCAGTTCTTC. Translated, it gives CASLSGLARSSYNEQFF.

Regarding this clonotype: It may be a read error: a sequence one base away is much more abundant. The CDR3 loop is CAGSKTGSHTEAFF. As DNA, the CDR3 is TGTGCCGGCAGCAAAACGGGCAGTCACACTGAAGCTTTCTTT. The rearrangement uses TRBV6-2 or TRBV6-3 and TRBJ1-1; no definite D call. The length of the CDR3 is 14 residues. The germline V gene has CDR1 MNHEY and CDR2 SVGEGT.